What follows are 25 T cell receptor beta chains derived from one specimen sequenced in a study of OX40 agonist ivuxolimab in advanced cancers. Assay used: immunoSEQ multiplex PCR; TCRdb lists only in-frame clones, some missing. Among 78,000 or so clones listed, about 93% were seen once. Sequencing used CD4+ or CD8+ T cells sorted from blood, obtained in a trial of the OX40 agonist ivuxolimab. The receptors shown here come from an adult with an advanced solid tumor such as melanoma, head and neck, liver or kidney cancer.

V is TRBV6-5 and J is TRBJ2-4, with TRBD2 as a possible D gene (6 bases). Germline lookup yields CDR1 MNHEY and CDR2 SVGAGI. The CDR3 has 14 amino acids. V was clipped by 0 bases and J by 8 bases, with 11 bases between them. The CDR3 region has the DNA TGTGCCAGCAGTTACTCTTCGACTAGGGACATTCAGTACTTC. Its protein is CASSYSSTRDIQYF.

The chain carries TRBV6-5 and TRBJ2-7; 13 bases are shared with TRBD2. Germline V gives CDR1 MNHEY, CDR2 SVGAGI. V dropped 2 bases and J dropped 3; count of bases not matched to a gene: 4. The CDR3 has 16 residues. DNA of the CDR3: TGTGCCAGCAGTTACCGGACTAGCGGGAGCGGCTACGAGCAGTACTTC. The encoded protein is CASSYRTSGSGYEQYF.

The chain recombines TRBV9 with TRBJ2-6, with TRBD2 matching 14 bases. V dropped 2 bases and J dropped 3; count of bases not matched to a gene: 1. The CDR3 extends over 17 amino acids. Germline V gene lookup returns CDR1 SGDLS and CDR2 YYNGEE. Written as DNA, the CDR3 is TGTGCCAGCAGCGTTGGACTAGCGGGAGGTGGGGCCAACGTCCTGACTTTC. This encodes CASSVGLAGGGANVLTF.

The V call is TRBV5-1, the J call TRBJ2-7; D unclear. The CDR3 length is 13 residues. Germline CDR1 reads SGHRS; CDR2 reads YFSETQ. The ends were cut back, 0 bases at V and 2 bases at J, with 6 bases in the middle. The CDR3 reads CASSLERPYEQYF. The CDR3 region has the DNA TGCGCCAGCAGCTTGGAGCGACCCTACGAGCAGTACTTC.

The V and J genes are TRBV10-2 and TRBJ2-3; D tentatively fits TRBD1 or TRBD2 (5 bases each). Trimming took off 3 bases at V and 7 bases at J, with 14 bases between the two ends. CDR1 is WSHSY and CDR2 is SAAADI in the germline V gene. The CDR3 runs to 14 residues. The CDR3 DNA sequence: TGCGCCAGCAGTGACGGGACCCAAAAATATACGCAGTATTTT. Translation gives CASSDGTQKYTQYF.

CDR3 sequence (DNA): TGTGCCACCAAATCAGGGGATCATCAGCCCCAGCATTTT. This encodes CATKSGDHQPQHF. The chain joins TRBV10-3 to TRBJ1-5, with D possibly matching TRBD1 (6 bases). V was shortened by 10 bases and J by 5 bases, with 15 bases between the two germline ends. Germline CDR1 and CDR2: ENHRY and SYGVKD. The CDR3 extends over 13 amino acids.

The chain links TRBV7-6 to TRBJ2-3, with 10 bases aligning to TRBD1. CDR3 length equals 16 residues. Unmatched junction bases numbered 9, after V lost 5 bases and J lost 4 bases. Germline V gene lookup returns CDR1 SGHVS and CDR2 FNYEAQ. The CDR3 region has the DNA TGTGCCAGCAGCCAGAGGGGGGACAGGGGCCCAGATACGCAGTATTTT. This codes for CASSQRGDRGPDTQYF.

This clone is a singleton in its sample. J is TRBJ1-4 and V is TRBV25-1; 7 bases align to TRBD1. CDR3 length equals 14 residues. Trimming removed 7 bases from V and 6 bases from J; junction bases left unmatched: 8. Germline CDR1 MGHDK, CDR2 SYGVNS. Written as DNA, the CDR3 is TGTGCCAGCACGCCAGGGGGTGTGGATGAAAAACTGTTTTTT. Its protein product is CASTPGGVDEKLFF.

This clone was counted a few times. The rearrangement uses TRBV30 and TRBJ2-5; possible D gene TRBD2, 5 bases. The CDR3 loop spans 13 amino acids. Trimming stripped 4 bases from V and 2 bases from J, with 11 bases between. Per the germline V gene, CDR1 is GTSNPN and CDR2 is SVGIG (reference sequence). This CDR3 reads CAWTTGSQETQYF. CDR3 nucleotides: TGTGCCTGGACGACGGGGTCTCAAGAGACCCAGTACTTC.

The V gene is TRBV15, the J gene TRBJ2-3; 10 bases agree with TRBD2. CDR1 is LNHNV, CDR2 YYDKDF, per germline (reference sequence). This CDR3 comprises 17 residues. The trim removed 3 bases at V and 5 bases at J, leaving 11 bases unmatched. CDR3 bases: TGTGCCACCAGCAGCTTTGCGCTAGCGGGAGTTAGAGATACGCAGTATTTT. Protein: CATSSFALAGVRDTQYF. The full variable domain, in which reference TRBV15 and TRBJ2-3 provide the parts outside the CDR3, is DAMVIQNPRYQVTQFGKPVTLSCSQTLNHNVMYWYQQKSSQAPKLLFHYYDKDFNNEADTPDNFQSRRPNTSFCFLDIRSPGLGDTAMYLCATSSFALAGVRDTQYFGPGTRLTVL.

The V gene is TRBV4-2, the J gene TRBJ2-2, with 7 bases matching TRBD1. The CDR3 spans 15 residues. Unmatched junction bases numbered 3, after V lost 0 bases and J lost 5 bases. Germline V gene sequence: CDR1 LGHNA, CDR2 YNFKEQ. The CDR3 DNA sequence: TGTGCCAGCAGCCAAGAAGGGACAGTAACCGGGGAGCTGTTTTTT. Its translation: CASSQEGTVTGELFF.

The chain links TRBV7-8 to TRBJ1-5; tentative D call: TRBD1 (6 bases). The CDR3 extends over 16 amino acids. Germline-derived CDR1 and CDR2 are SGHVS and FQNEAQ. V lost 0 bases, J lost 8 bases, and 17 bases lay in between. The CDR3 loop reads CASSLARPSQGKPQHF. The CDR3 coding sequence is TGTGCCAGCAGCTTAGCGCGACCGTCCCAGGGGAAGCCCCAGCATTTT. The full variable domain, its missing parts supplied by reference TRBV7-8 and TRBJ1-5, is GAGVSQSPRYKVAKRGQDVALRCDPISGHVSLFWYQQALGQGPEFLTYFQNEAQLDKSGLPSDRFFAERPEGSVSTLKIQRTQQEDSAVYLCASSLARPSQGKPQHFGDGTRLSIL.

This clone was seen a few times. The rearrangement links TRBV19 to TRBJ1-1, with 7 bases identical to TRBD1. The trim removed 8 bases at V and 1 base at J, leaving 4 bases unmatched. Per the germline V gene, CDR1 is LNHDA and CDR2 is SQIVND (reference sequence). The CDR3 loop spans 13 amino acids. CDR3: CASAGGRNTEAFF. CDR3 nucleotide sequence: TGTGCCAGTGCAGGGGGAAGGAACACTGAAGCTTTCTTT.

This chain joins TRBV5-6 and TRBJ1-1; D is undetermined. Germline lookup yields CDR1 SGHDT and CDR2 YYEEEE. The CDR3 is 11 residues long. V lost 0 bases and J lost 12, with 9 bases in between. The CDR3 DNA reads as TGTGCCAGCAGCTTGGGAGAGAGGCCTTTCTTT. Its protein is CASSLGERPFF.

In nucleotides, the CDR3 is TGTGCCAGCAGTTACTCTAGTAGAAGTGAGCAGTTCTTC. This gives the protein CASSYSSRSEQFF. This rearrangement joins TRBV6-5 to TRBJ2-1; D unclear. Trimming stripped 0 bases from V and 9 bases from J, with 9 bases between. The CDR3 sequence is 13 residues long. Germline values: CDR1 MNHEY, CDR2 SVGAGI.

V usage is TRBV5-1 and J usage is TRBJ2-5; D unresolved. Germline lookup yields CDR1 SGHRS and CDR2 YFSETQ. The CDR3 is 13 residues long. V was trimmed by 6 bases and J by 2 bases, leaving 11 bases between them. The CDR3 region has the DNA TGCGCCAGCACCGCTAATGAGCAAGAGACCCAGTACTTC. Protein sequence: CASTANEQETQYF.

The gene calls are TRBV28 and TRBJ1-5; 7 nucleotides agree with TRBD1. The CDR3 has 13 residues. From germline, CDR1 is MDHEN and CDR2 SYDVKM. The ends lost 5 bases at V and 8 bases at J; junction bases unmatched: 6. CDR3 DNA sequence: TGTGCCAGCAGTCTACAGGGGAGGAAGCCCCAGCATTTT. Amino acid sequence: CASSLQGRKPQHF.

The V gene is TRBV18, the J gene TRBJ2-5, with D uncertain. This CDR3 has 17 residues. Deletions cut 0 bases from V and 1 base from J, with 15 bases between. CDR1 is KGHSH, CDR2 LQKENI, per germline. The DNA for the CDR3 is TGTGCCAGCTCACCACCGGCGCTGTCGTCCGCCCAAGAGACCCAGTACTTC. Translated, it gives CASSPPALSSAQETQYF. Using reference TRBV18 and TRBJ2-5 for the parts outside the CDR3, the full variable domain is NAGVMQNPRHLVRRRGQEARLRCSPMKGHSHVYWYRQLPEEGLKFMVYLQKENIIDESGMPKERFSAEFPKEGPSILRIQQVVRGDSAAYFCASSPPALSSAQETQYFGPGTRLLVL.

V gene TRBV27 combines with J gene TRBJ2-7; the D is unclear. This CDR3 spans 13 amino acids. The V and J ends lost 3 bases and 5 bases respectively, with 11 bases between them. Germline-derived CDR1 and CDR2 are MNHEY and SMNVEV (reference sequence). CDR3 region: CASSFRERDEQYF. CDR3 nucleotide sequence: TGTGCCAGCAGTTTTAGGGAAAGGGACGAGCAGTACTTC.

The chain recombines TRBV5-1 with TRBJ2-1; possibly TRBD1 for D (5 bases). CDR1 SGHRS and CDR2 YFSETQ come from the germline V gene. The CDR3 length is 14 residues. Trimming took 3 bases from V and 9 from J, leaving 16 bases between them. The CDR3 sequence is CASSSNTGFGEQFF. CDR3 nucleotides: TGCGCCAGCAGCTCCAACACAGGTTTTGGTGAGCAGTTCTTC.

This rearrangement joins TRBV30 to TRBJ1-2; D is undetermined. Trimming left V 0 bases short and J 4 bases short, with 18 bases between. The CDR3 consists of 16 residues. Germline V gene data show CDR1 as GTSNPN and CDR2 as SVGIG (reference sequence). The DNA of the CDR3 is TGTGCCTGGAGTGTACAAACGCTACGGGTGGGCTATGGCTACACCTTC. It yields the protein CAWSVQTLRVGYGYTF.

The CDR3 reads CASSFDRGGTGELFF. The CDR3 nucleotides are TGTGCCAGCAGCTTTGACAGGGGGGGGACCGGGGAGCTGTTTTTT. This sequence joins TRBV5-4 and TRBJ2-2; 9 nucleotides match TRBD1. The germline V gene has CDR1 SGHNT and CDR2 YYREEE (reference sequence). This CDR3 spans 15 amino acids. The trim removed 2 bases at V and 5 bases at J, leaving 4 bases unmatched.

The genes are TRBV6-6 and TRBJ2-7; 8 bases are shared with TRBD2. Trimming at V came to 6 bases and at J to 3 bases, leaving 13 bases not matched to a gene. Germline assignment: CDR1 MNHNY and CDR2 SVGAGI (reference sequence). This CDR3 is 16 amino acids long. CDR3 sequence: CASRAPSGRGFYEQYF. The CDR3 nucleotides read TGTGCCAGCAGGGCCCCTTCCGGGAGGGGTTTCTACGAGCAGTACTTC.

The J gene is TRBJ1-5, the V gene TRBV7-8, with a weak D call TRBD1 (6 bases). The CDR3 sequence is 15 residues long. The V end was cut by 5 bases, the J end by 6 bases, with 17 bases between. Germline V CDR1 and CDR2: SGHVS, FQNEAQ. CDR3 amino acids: CASSHDGGAGQPQHF. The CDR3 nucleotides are TGTGCCAGCAGCCATGACGGGGGGGCCGGTCAGCCCCAGCATTTT.

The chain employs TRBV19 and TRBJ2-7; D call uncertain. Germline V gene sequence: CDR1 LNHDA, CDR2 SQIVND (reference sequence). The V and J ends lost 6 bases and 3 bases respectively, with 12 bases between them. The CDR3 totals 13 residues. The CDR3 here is CASSVSDFYEQYF. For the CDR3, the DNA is TGTGCCAGTAGCGTGTCAGATTTCTACGAGCAGTACTTC. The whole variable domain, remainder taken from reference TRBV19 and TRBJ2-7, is DGGITQSPKYLFRKEGQNVTLSCEQNLNHDAMYWYRQDPGQGLRLIYYSQIVNDFQKGDIAEGYSVSREKKESFPLTVTSAQKNPTAFYLCASSVSDFYEQYFGPGTRLTVT.